This entry is about one TCR beta chain. This clone was detected only a few times. The specificity of this receptor is unknown. Base qualities are not at hand, and no much larger clone is one base apart. Collaborating institutions collected whole blood in K2EDTA tubes following their own protocols. For TCRbeta analysis, collaborators shipped samples in one of three forms: frozen whole blood, isolated PBMCs, or DNA extracted from either of those sample types. The immunoSEQ Assay, a bias-controlled multiplex PCR, was used to amplify TCRbeta CDR3 regions from genomic DNA. The paper's processing steps were these. The number of nucleated cells in each sample was estimated by amplification of reference gene primers within the assay. Sequence reads were collapsed and filtered to measure the absolute abundance of every unique TCRbeta CDR3 rearrangement. For each sample, productive Simpson clonality was calculated as the square root of Simpson's diversity index over productive rearrangements. TCRdb took over this immuneACCESS table, retaining in-frame rearrangements with V and J assigned. Such tables are incomplete; in checked studies, under half of the missing clones stem from an unresolved V gene, and the remainder is unexplained. Clonal size and the V and J genes are those of that table, whereas D and trimming came from the DNA. In this sample the table shows 25,000 to 35,000 clones, 70% to 90% of which occur a single time. The top ten hold more than 9% of the sample.

The data were taken from a study of blood T cell repertoires in COVID-19 (dated by TCRdb to about 2020). Some background on the complete study: Collaborator samples came from the United States, Italy and Spain and covered acute and convalescent phases of COVID-19. Deeply sampled blood TCRbeta repertoires from subjects exposed to, actively infected with, or recovered from COVID-19 were included in the dataset. A freely available public database, intended as a resource for researchers studying the immune response to SARS-CoV-2, is where the repertoires were released. A de-identified subject ID, COVID-19 status, age in years and sex were almost always included in the sample metadata. Samples came from the ongoing ImmuneRACE study (first 160 participants) plus 1,254 subjects from 6 global collaborators. Where available, HLA class I and class II types were taken from metadata supplied by the sample provider and were not determined by assay-based typing. The prospective study material was composed of cDNA or gDNA derived from T cells, B-cell-depleted T cells, or PBMCs.

Beyond this particular receptor, the publication reports: The quantity of clinical and demographic metadata differed by source and by participant and was supplied without curation.

Sequencing input: peripheral blood. This TCR was recovered from a human donor in a cohort sampled during active COVID-19.

The sequence in DNA is TGTGCCAGCAGCCAGCAGGGGGCCGGCACCGGGGAGCTGTTTTTT. Its protein reads: CASSQQGAGTGELFF. The chain uses TRBV7-3 and TRBJ2-2; 8 central bases correspond to TRBD1. Measured from the cysteine to the phenylalanine, the CDR3 is 15 residues long. CDR3 DNA only is kept here, 45 bases in frame from base 1. Germline trimming amounts to 5 bases on V and 4 bases on J, with 6 as the count of junction bases outside the gene matches. The germline V gene provides CDR1 SGHTA and CDR2 FQGTGA.